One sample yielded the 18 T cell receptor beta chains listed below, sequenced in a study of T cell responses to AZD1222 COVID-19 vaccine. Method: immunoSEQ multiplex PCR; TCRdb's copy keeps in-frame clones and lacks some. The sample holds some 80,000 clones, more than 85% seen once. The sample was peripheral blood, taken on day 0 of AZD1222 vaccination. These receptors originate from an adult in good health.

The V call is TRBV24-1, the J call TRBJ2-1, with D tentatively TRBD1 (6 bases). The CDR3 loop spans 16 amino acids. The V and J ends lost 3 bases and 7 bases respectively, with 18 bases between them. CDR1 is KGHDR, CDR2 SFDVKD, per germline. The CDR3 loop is CATSDGDSYRVNEQFF. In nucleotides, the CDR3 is TGTGCCACCAGTGATGGAGACAGCTACAGGGTGAATGAGCAGTTCTTC.

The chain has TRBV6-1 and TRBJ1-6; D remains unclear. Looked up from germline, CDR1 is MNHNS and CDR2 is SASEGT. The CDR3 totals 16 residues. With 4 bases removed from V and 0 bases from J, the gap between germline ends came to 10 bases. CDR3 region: CASSVRPSSYNSPLHF. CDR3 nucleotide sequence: TGTGCCAGCAGTGTTCGCCCGAGCTCCTATAATTCACCCCTCCACTTT.

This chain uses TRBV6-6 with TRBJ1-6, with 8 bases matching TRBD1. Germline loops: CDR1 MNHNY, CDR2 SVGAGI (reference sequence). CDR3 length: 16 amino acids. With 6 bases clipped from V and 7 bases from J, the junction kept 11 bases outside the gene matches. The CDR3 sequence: CASRTGVTGPNSPLHF. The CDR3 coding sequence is TGTGCCAGCAGGACAGGGGTAACGGGGCCGAATTCACCCCTCCACTTT.

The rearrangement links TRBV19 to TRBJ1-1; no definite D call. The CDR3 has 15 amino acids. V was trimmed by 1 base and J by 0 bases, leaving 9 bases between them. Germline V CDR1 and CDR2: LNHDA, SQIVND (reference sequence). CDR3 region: CASSIARRLNTEAFF. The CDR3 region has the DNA TGTGCCAGTAGTATAGCGAGACGGTTGAACACTGAAGCTTTCTTT.

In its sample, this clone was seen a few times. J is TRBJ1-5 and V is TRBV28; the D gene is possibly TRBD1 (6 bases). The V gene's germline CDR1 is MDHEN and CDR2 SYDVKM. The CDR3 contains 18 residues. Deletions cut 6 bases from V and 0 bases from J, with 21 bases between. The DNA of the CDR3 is TGTGCCAGCAGCCGCCGGGACACTCTTCTTATTAGCAATCAGCCCCAGCATTTT. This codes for CASSRRDTLLISNQPQHF.

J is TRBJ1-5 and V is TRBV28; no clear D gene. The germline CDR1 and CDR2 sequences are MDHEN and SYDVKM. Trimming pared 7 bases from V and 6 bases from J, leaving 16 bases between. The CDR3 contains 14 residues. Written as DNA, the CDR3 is TGTGCCAGCACCAGTAGCCCCGGTGGTCAGCCCCAGCATTTT. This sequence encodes CASTSSPGGQPQHF.

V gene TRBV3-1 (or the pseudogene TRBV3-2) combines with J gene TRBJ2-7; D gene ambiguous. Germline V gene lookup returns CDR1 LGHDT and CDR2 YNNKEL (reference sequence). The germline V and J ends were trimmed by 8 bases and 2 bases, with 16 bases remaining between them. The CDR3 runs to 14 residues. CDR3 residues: CASVIAVDPYEQYF. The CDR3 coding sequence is TGTGCCAGCGTTATCGCGGTTGACCCCTACGAGCAGTACTTC.

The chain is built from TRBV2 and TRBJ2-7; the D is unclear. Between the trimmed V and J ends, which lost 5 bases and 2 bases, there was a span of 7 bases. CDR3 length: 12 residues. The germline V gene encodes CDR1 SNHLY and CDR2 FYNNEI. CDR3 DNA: TGTGCCAGCAGTACAGATACCTACGAGCAGTACTTC. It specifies CASSTDTYEQYF.

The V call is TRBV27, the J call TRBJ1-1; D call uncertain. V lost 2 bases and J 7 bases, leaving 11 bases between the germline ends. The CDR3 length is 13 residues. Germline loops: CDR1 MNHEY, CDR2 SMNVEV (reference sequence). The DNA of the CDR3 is TGTGCCAGCAGTTTAGGGGTTGGGCTTGAAGCTTTCTTT. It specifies CASSLGVGLEAFF.

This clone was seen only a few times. CDR3 sequence (DNA): TGCGCCAGCAGTGAGGGGAACACCGGGGAGCTGTTTTTT. Protein product: CASSEGNTGELFF. The chain employs TRBV10-2 and TRBJ2-2, with D unclear. Germline CDR1 and CDR2: WSHSY and SAAADI. CDR3 length equals 13 residues. V shed 2 bases and J shed 1 base, with 2 bases lying between them.

In nucleotides, the CDR3 is TGTGCCAGCAGTTTATTGCGGCAGTCTGGGGAGACCCAGTACTTC. Encoded protein: CASSLLRQSGETQYF. V gene TRBV28 combines with J gene TRBJ2-5, with unresolved D. Germline V gives CDR1 MDHEN, CDR2 SYDVKM. CDR3 length: 15 residues. Trimming removed 1 base at V and 5 bases at J, with 14 bases between.

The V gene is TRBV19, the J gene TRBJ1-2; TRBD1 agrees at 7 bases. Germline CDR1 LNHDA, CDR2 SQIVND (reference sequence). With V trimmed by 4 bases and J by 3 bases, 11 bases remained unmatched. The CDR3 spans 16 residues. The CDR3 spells CASSTPRTGGDYGYTF. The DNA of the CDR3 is TGTGCCAGTAGTACCCCCAGGACAGGAGGGGACTATGGCTACACCTTC.

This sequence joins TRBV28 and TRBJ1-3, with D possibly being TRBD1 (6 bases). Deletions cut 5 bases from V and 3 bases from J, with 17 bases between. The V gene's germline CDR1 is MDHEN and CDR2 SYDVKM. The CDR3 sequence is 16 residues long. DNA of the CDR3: TGTGCCAGCAGTCGATCTGGGGGCCGAGATGGAAACACCATATATTTT. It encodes CASSRSGGRDGNTIYF.

The CDR3: CASSSKRTPNYGYTF. In nucleotides, the CDR3 is TGTGCCAGCAGCTCGAAACGGACCCCCAACTATGGCTACACCTTC. The chain has TRBV7-2 and TRBJ1-2; D is uncertain. The germline V and J ends were trimmed by 4 bases and 2 bases, with 14 bases remaining between them. Looked up from germline, CDR1 is SGHTA and CDR2 is FQGNSA. The CDR3 extends over 15 amino acids.

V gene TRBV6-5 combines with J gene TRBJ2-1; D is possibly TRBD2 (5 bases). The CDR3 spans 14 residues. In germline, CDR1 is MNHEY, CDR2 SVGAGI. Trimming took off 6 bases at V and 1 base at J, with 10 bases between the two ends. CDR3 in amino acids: CASRSGGSYNEQFF. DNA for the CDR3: TGTGCCAGCAGGTCCGGCGGGTCCTACAATGAGCAGTTCTTC.

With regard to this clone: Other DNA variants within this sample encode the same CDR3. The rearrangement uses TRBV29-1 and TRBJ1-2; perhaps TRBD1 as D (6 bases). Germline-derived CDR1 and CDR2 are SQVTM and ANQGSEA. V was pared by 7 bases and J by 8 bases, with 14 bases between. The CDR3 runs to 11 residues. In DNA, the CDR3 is TGCAGCGGTAAACAGGGAAGAGGCTACACCTTC. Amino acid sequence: CSGKQGRGYTF.

Here the CDR3 reads CASSIMGNQPQHF. In DNA, the CDR3 is TGTGCCAGTAGTATCATGGGGAATCAGCCCCAGCATTTT. The chain combines TRBV19 with TRBJ1-5; D ambiguous. Germline V gene data show CDR1 as LNHDA and CDR2 as SQIVND (reference sequence). Trimming took off 3 bases at V and 4 bases at J, with 7 bases between the two ends. This CDR3 region has 13 residues.

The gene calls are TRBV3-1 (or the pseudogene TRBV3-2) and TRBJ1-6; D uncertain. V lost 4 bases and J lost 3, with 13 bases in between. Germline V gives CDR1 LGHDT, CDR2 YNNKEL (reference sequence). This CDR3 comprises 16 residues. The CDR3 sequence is CASSRTYSVYNSPLHF. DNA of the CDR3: TGTGCCAGCAGCCGGACTTACAGTGTCTATAATTCACCCCTCCACTTT.